The 11 T cell receptor beta chains given below trace back to one sample, sequenced in a study of blood T cell repertoires in COVID-19. Some clones are missing from TCRdb's copy, which holds only in-frame ones; the method was immunoSEQ multiplex PCR. This sample yields about 130,000 clones, of which 65% to 90% are seen a single time; around 6.3% belongs to the top ten. The sequencing sample was made of peripheral blood. The origin of the receptors is an older man with active or convalescent COVID-19.

This clone showed up just once. The CDR3 loop is CASSLGADTQYF. The CDR3 region has the DNA TGTGCCAGCAGTTTAGGGGCAGATACGCAGTATTTT. The chain carries TRBV5-6 and TRBJ2-3; tentative D call: TRBD1 (5 bases). V shed 5 bases and J shed 4 bases, with 8 bases lying between them. In germline, CDR1 is SGHDT, CDR2 YYEEEE. This CDR3 comprises 12 residues.

The CDR3 loop reads CAVGRGGGTGELFF. For the CDR3, the DNA is TGTGCCGTCGGTCGAGGGGGCGGGACCGGGGAGCTGTTTTTT. The rearrangement links TRBV24-1 to TRBJ2-2; 7 bases line up with TRBD1. The V and J ends lost 12 bases and 5 bases, in that order; junction bases with no gene match: 11. Germline values: CDR1 KGHDR, CDR2 SFDVKD. CDR3 size: 14 residues.

The chain is built from TRBV7-3 and TRBJ1-1, with D unclear. This CDR3 is 15 amino acids long. CDR1 is SGHTA and CDR2 is FQGTGA in the germline V gene. Trimming took 0 bases from V and 1 from J, leaving 9 bases between them. The DNA of the CDR3 is TGTGCCAGCAGCTTAACGTCGGGAGAGAACACTGAAGCTTTCTTT. Its translation: CASSLTSGENTEAFF.

The gene calls are TRBV12-3 or TRBV12-4 and TRBJ2-3; no clear D gene. The CDR3 is made up of 13 amino acids. V dropped 1 base and J dropped 2 bases, with 4 bases sitting between them. The CDR3 bases are TGTGCCAGCAGTTTAGTCAACACAGATACGCAGTATTTT. Protein product: CASSLVNTDTQYF.

V and J are TRBV28 and TRBJ2-7, with D hard to call. In germline, CDR1 is MDHEN, CDR2 SYDVKM. Trimming removed 6 bases from V and 3 bases from J, with 6 bases in between. There are 11 residues in the CDR3. For the CDR3, the DNA is TGTGCCAGCAGCCGGAGCTACGAGCAGTACTTC. Protein sequence: CASSRSYEQYF.

The chain carries TRBV5-5 and TRBJ2-7; D uncertain. Looked up from germline, CDR1 is SGHKS and CDR2 is YYEKEE (reference sequence). The CDR3 sequence is 16 residues long. The V and J ends lost 4 bases and 2 bases respectively, with 19 bases between them. CDR3 protein: CASSHRPEPGPYEQYF. The CDR3 DNA reads TGTGCCAGCAGCCATAGACCCGAGCCAGGCCCCTACGAGCAGTACTTC.

DNA of the CDR3: TGTGCCAGCAGCTCGAGGACAGGCTCCTATAATTCACCCCTCCACTTT. It codes for CASSSRTGSYNSPLHF. The gene calls are TRBV6-6 and TRBJ1-6; 7 nucleotides align to TRBD1. Unmatched junction bases numbered 5, after V lost 6 bases and J lost 0 bases. Germline V lookup: CDR1 MNHNY, CDR2 SVGAGI (reference sequence). This CDR3 has 16 residues.

The chain recombines TRBV7-6 with TRBJ2-5; 11 bases map to TRBD2. V gave up 1 base and J gave up 5 bases; unmatched junction bases: 6. Germline V gene lookup returns CDR1 SGHVS and CDR2 FNYEAQ. The CDR3 length is 16 residues. CDR3 in DNA: TGTGCCAGCAGCTTAGTACTAGCGGGAGCGATCGAGACCCAGTACTTC. Its translation is CASSLVLAGAIETQYF.

CDR3 region: CASSNREGNEQFF. CDR3 DNA sequence: TGTGCCAGTAGTAACCGGGAAGGGAATGAGCAGTTCTTC. V usage is TRBV19 and J usage is TRBJ2-1; weak D call: TRBD2 (5 bases). CDR3 length equals 13 residues. The V and J ends lost 4 bases and 7 bases respectively, with 11 bases between them. Germline V gives CDR1 LNHDA, CDR2 SQIVND (reference sequence).

V gene TRBV7-3 combines with J gene TRBJ1-1, with a weak D call TRBD1 (5 bases). Between the trimmed V and J ends, which lost 2 bases and 1 base, there was a span of 8 bases. The CDR3 loop spans 14 amino acids. The germline V gene has CDR1 SGHTA and CDR2 FQGTGA. CDR3 sequence (DNA): TGTGCCAGCAGCTTAGGTGGGGCGAACACTGAAGCTTTCTTT. Translation: CASSLGGANTEAFF.

By share of the sample, this clone is medium-sized (0.01 to 0.1%). The genes are TRBV24-1 and TRBJ2-2, with a weak D call TRBD2 (7 bases). V dropped 1 base and J dropped 4 bases, with 15 bases sitting between them. The CDR3 totals 17 residues. Germline V lookup: CDR1 KGHDR, CDR2 SFDVKD. For the CDR3, the DNA is TGTGCCACCAGTGATTTCGGGGGGCAGGGGCGCACCGGGGAGCTGTTTTTT. It translates to CATSDFGGQGRTGELFF.